This T cell receptor (beta chain) was found in a study of cytomegalovirus exposure and HLA in healthy donors. Regarding the study as a whole: Exclusion applied to some V segments, including TRBV6-2 and TRBV6-3, as they were indistinguishable. Previous analysis showed most TCR beta V segments were productive about 90% or about 30% of the time. Several of the most significant clusters appeared, in a later analysis, to be linked to common viral pathogens. There were a few CMV-associated chains whose specificity for CMV antigens was confirmed in vitro.

Germline V gene lookup returns CDR1 SGHVS and CDR2 FQNEAQ. The CDR3 sequence is 13 residues long. V was pared by 0 bases and J by 3 bases, with 5 bases between. This clone was counted a few times. Its cognate antigen is unknown. Researchers ran the PCR with 60 Vbeta and 13 Jbeta primers. TCRdb keeps only in-frame clones here, not all; method: immunoSEQ multiplex PCR. This sample has fewer than 150,000 clones, with roughly 77% found just once. The rearrangement joins TRBV7-8 to TRBJ2-5, with no clear D. The receptor comes from a man aged 45-60 years in good health and CMV-seropositive. Sequencing used PBMCs. This CDR3 reads CASSLAPKETQYF. The CDR3 DNA reads TGTGCCAGCAGCTTAGCGCCTAAAGAGACCCAGTACTTC.